These 27 T cell receptor beta chains were all obtained from the same sample, sequenced in a study of response to subunit inactivated influenza vaccine. From the RT-PCR reads, TCRdb called clonotypes with MiXCR, one entry per CDR3 protein. This sample yields 450,000 to 600,000 distinct CDR3 sequences, of which 6.5% to 8% are seen a single time; around 13% belongs to the top ten. Sequencing used PBMCs from blood, obtained less than 30 months after vaccination. The receptors shown here come from a man aged 45 to 75 who received an inactivated influenza vaccine.

DNA for the CDR3: TGTGCCAGCAGTTACGCCTCGTTGGGTTATAATTCACCCCTCCACTTT. Amino acids: CASSYASLGYNSPLHF. The rearrangement links TRBV6-5 to TRBJ1-6; D call uncertain. V was cut by 2 bases and J by 4 bases, with 12 bases left in between. Germline V gene sequence: CDR1 MNHEY, CDR2 SVGAGI. The CDR3 sequence is 16 residues long.

This clonotype was counted at least ten times. This chain uses TRBV20-1 with TRBJ2-3, with 8 bases that match TRBD2. The CDR3 runs to 15 residues. The germline V gene has CDR1 DFQATT and CDR2 SNEGSKA (reference sequence). With V trimmed by 6 bases and J by 4 bases, 12 bases remained unmatched. The CDR3 spells CSAERRSGTSDTQYF. CDR3 bases: TGCAGTGCAGAGCGGCGTAGCGGGACGTCAGATACGCAGTATTTT.

This rearrangement joins TRBV20-1 to TRBJ2-2; D gene uncertain. This CDR3 contains 14 residues. Trimming took 4 bases from V and 1 from J, leaving 10 bases between them. The V gene's germline CDR1 is DFQATT and CDR2 SNEGSKA (reference sequence). CDR3 nucleotide sequence: TGCAGTGCTACGCGGTTGGGGAACACCGGGGAGCTGTTTTTT. Translating it yields CSATRLGNTGELFF.

This chain links TRBV29-1 with TRBJ1-1, with 7 nucleotides matching TRBD1. CDR1 is SQVTM, CDR2 ANQGSEA, per germline. After removal of 3 bases from V and 6 bases from J, the junction contained 16 bases not matched to a gene. The CDR3 consists of 16 residues. The DNA of the CDR3 is TGCAGCGTTGAGGACAGGCCCCGGGCTCCCCGCTCTGAAGCTTTCTTT. It yields the protein CSVEDRPRAPRSEAFF.

This clonotype has more than one count but fewer than ten. The V gene is TRBV11-2, the J gene TRBJ2-1; D possibly corresponds to TRBD2 (6 bases). There are 16 residues in the CDR3. Germline CDR1 is SGHAT and CDR2 is FQNNGV. Trimming stripped 1 base from V and 10 bases from J, with 20 bases between. The CDR3 spells CASSLVMLAPLLEQFF. In DNA form, the CDR3 reads TGTGCCAGCAGCTTAGTCATGCTAGCGCCTCTGCTGGAGCAGTTCTTC.

This clonotype occurred many times. The J gene is TRBJ1-4, the V gene TRBV2, with 9 bases identical to TRBD1. The CDR3 is made up of 14 amino acids. Germline CDR1 SNHLY, CDR2 FYNNEI. J lost 6 bases, V lost 3 bases, and 2 bases had no gene match. DNA of the CDR3: TGTGCCAGCAGTGAGGGACAGGGATATGAAAAACTGTTTTTT. Translation gives CASSEGQGYEKLFF.

This clonotype was seen a handful of times. This chain connects TRBV7-2 to TRBJ2-2; D gene ambiguous. V lost 5 bases to trimming and J lost 8 bases, with 15 bases between them. The CDR3 loop spans 14 amino acids. The germline V gene encodes CDR1 SGHTA and CDR2 FQGNSA. CDR3: CASSPRSPEGELFF. The DNA of the CDR3 is TGTGCCAGCAGCCCCCGTTCACCGGAGGGGGAGCTGTTTTTT.

This clonotype has a handful of counts. V gene TRBV4-1 combines with J gene TRBJ2-7, with D unclear. CDR3 size: 14 residues. Germline V CDR1 and CDR2: MGHRA, YSYEKL. The germline V and J ends were trimmed by 1 base and 2 bases, with 9 bases remaining between them. CDR3 amino acids: CASSQVANTYEQYF. CDR3 bases: TGCGCCAGCAGCCAAGTCGCCAACACCTACGAGCAGTACTTC.

The chain uses TRBV12-3 or TRBV12-4 and TRBJ2-7; 9 nucleotides agree with TRBD1. The length of the CDR3 is 13 residues. The V and J ends lost 8 bases and 7 bases, in that order; junction bases with no gene match: 9. CDR3 loop: CASQGQGIGEQYF. As DNA, the CDR3 is TGTGCCAGCCAGGGACAGGGAATCGGAGAGCAGTACTTC.

This clonotype was seen only a few times. The chain has TRBV18 and TRBJ1-1; D is ambiguous. CDR1 and CDR2 from the germline V gene are KGHSH and LQKENI. The CDR3 covers 15 residues. The germline V and J ends were trimmed by 3 bases and 1 base, with 12 bases remaining between them. CDR3 sequence: CASSPVTEQNTEAFF. The CDR3, as DNA: TGTGCCAGCTCACCCGTAACAGAACAGAACACTGAAGCTTTCTTT.

This chain connects TRBV7-6 to TRBJ2-1, with D perhaps matching TRBD2 (6 bases). CDR3 size: 16 residues. V was clipped by 4 bases and J by 3 bases, with 16 bases between them. Germline loops: CDR1 SGHVS, CDR2 FNYEAQ. The CDR3 bases are TGTGCCAGCAGCTCAATCATTTACGGGGGCTACAATGAGCAGTTCTTC. This translates into CASSSIIYGGYNEQFF.

This clonotype showed up many times. Sequence at one end of the junction differs from germline and may be a read error. The gene calls are TRBV7-7 and TRBJ2-5; 9 bases line up with TRBD1. This CDR3 is built from 14 residues. Germline V gene sequence: CDR1 SSHAT, CDR2 FNYEAQ (reference sequence). In DNA, the CDR3 is TGTGCTAGCAGCTCCGGGACAGGGAAAGAGACCCAGTACTTC. Protein: CASSSGTGKETQYF.

The chain has TRBV5-6 and TRBJ1-2; D remains ambiguous. Germline values: CDR1 SGHDT, CDR2 YYEEEE. V dropped 0 bases and J dropped 7 bases, with 13 bases sitting between them. There are 14 residues in the CDR3. CDR3 in amino acids: CASSLGQLAGGYTF. The DNA for the CDR3 is TGTGCCAGCAGCTTGGGACAACTGGCAGGTGGCTACACCTTC.

This clonotype was counted at least ten times. The chain is built from TRBV4-3 and TRBJ1-1; D is possibly TRBD1 (5 bases). Trimming stripped 0 bases from V and 6 bases from J, with 17 bases between. The CDR3 totals 16 residues. Germline CDR1 LGHNA, CDR2 YSLEER. The chain's CDR3 is CASSQDLGGSTAEAFF. DNA of the CDR3: TGCGCCAGCAGCCAAGACTTGGGGGGTTCGACCGCTGAAGCTTTCTTT.

This rearrangement joins TRBV4-3 to TRBJ2-2; possible D gene TRBD1, 5 bases. The germline V gene encodes CDR1 LGHNA and CDR2 YSLEER. The CDR3 totals 16 residues. Trimming shortened V by 4 bases and J by 7 bases, and 19 bases separated the two germline ends. CDR3 sequence reads: CASSRYTGSSHGELFF. CDR3 nucleotides: TGCGCCAGCAGCCGTTACACAGGTTCAAGTCACGGGGAGCTGTTTTTT.

This clonotype showed up just a few times. J is TRBJ2-3 and V is TRBV20-1; 11 nucleotides align to TRBD2. The V and J ends lost 5 bases and 4 bases, in that order; junction bases with no gene match: 5. The CDR3 extends over 14 amino acids. Germline V lookup: CDR1 DFQATT, CDR2 SNEGSKA (reference sequence). In DNA form, the CDR3 reads TGCAGTGCTGGGCTGGGACTAGCGGCAGATACGCAGTATTTT. Protein sequence: CSAGLGLAADTQYF.

The chain combines TRBV5-1 with TRBJ2-1, with D unresolved. Trimming took 6 bases from V and 4 from J, leaving 5 bases between them. The CDR3 extends over 11 amino acids. The germline V gene encodes CDR1 SGHRS and CDR2 YFSETQ. The CDR3 DNA is TGCGCCAGCAAGGCTTACAATGAGCAGTTCTTC. This sequence encodes CASKAYNEQFF.

This clonotype was observed at least ten times. V usage is TRBV20-1 and J usage is TRBJ1-5, with D unclear. Looked up from germline, CDR1 is DFQATT and CDR2 is SNEGSKA (reference sequence). The CDR3 totals 15 residues. V lost 6 bases, J lost 4 bases, and 19 bases lay in between. The CDR3 protein is CSAPQQGGGNQPQHF. As DNA, the CDR3 is TGCAGTGCCCCCCAGCAAGGTGGTGGAAATCAGCCCCAGCATTTT.

About this clonotype: This may stem from a read error, because a much larger clone lies one nucleotide away. CDR3 in amino acids: CASSQEGLHLERYF. The DNA of the CDR3 is TGTGCCAGCAGCCAAGAGGGCCTCCACCTCGAGCGGTACTTC. The chain couples TRBV3-1 to TRBJ2-7; D not certain. CDR1 LGHDT and CDR2 YNNKEL come from the germline V gene (reference sequence). The CDR3 totals 14 residues.

This clonotype was detected a few times. V usage is TRBV5-1 and J usage is TRBJ1-1, with D hard to call. The CDR3 is made up of 14 amino acids. V dropped 3 bases and J dropped 2 bases, with 11 bases sitting between them. Germline-derived CDR1 and CDR2 are SGHRS and YFSETQ. CDR3 in amino acids: CASSSGILNTEAFF. The CDR3, as DNA: TGCGCCAGCAGCTCTGGGATTCTAAACACTGAAGCTTTCTTT.

This clonotype was detected many times. The chain employs TRBV4-3 and TRBJ2-2, with D possibly being TRBD1 (6 bases). V lost 4 bases and J 1 base, leaving 16 bases between the germline ends. CDR1 and CDR2 (germline): LGHNA, YSLEER. The CDR3 extends over 17 amino acids. Written as DNA, the CDR3 is TGCGCCAGCAGCCGGACTTCGACAGGTGTGAACACCGGGGAGCTGTTTTTT. The encoded protein is CASSRTSTGVNTGELFF.

This clonotype was seen only a few times. The V gene is TRBV20-1, the J gene TRBJ2-3; D could derive from TRBD1 or TRBD2 (6 bases each). The length of the CDR3 is 14 residues. Trimming took 5 bases from V and 5 from J, leaving 17 bases between them. Germline values: CDR1 DFQATT, CDR2 SNEGSKA (reference sequence). The CDR3, as DNA: TGCAGTGCTCCGAAGTGGGGGGCTGTAGATACGCAGTATTTT. Translation gives CSAPKWGAVDTQYF.

At least ten counts were recorded for this clonotype. The rearrangement joins TRBV5-1 to TRBJ1-1; 8 bases align to TRBD1. V lost 4 bases, J lost 0 bases, and 2 bases stayed unmatched. From germline, CDR1 is SGHRS and CDR2 YFSETQ. The CDR3 is 14 amino acids. This chain's CDR3 is CASSKGQVNTEAFF. The DNA for the CDR3 is TGCGCCAGCAGCAAGGGACAGGTGAACACTGAAGCTTTCTTT.

This clonotype has at least ten counts. The rearrangement links TRBV14 to TRBJ1-1; D perhaps matches TRBD1 (5 bases). This CDR3 region has 14 residues. Germline CDR1 reads SGHDN; CDR2 reads FVKESK. Trimming stripped 4 bases from V and 5 bases from J, with 14 bases between. CDR3: CASSLVQGKTEAFF. CDR3 nucleotides: TGTGCCAGCAGCCTGGTGCAGGGAAAAACTGAAGCTTTCTTT.

This clonotype came up many times. The rearrangement uses TRBV2 and TRBJ2-7; TRBD1 is a possible D gene (6 bases). Germline assignment: CDR1 SNHLY and CDR2 FYNNEI. Between the trimmed V and J ends, which lost 7 bases and 3 bases, there was a span of 13 bases. The CDR3 runs to 13 residues. The CDR3 DNA sequence: TGTGCCAGCACCAGGGGAGATTTCTACGAGCAGTACTTC. Amino acids: CASTRGDFYEQYF.

This clonotype was seen more than once but under ten times. The V and J genes are TRBV7-2 and TRBJ2-3, with D maybe TRBD1 (6 bases). V lost 5 bases, J lost 1 base, and 13 bases lay in between. Germline V gene data show CDR1 as SGHTA and CDR2 as FQGNSA. The CDR3 extends over 15 amino acids. The CDR3 DNA reads as TGTGCCAGCAGCAATGACAGGTCGGGCACAGATACGCAGTATTTT. Translating it yields CASSNDRSGTDTQYF.

For this clonotype: One junction end disagrees with the germline gene, perhaps due to a read error. The chain couples TRBV6-6 to TRBJ2-1, with D possibly being TRBD1 or TRBD2 (5 bases each). The CDR3 is 13 amino acids. Germline CDR1 MNHNY, CDR2 SVGAGI (reference sequence). The CDR3 DNA reads TGTGCCAGCGGTTACAGCAGGGAGAATGAGCAGTTCTTC. This codes for CASGYSRENEQFF.